This T cell receptor beta chain was sequenced for a study of T cell repertoires in aging, cancer and after chemotherapy. Across the study: Chronic lymphocytic leukemia patients on fludarabine- or bendamustine-based regimens gave paired samples before and after chemotherapy.

Findings and limits, study-wide: In cancer patients, declining TCR diversity with age involved lost richness and lost evenness.

Of note for this clonotype: The antigen is unknown.

A mixed TRB-A/B primer pool amplified rearranged TRB by multiplex touch-down PCR. Each CDR3 protein is one row after TCRdb ran MiXCR on the multiplex PCR reads. This table holds about 5,800 distinct CDR3 sequences, around 24% found once. TCR beta rearrangements were amplified from peripheral blood genomic DNA. The CDR3 contains 15 residues. V shed 3 bases and J shed 0 bases, with 9 bases lying between them. CDR1 is LNHDA, CDR2 SQIVND, per germline (reference sequence). This receptor was identified in a human donor with a blood cancer. The sample taken for sequencing was blood. The rearrangement joins TRBV19 to TRBJ1-5; D uncertain. Here the CDR3 DNA reads TGTGCCAGTAGTATCAAAGGGAATAGCAATCAGCCCCAGCATTTT. The encoded protein is CASSIKGNSNQPQHF.